The table lists the clone carrying this TCR beta chain with a few counts. The V gene end was trimmed by 6 bases and the J gene end by 4 bases; junction bases not matched to a gene: 11. CDR3 size: 15 residues. CDR1 is MDHEN, CDR2 SYDVKM, per germline. The entry originates in a study of blood T cell repertoires in COVID-19. Study summary: Spain, Italy and the United States supplied samples that represented acute and convalescent COVID-19. PBMCs, B-cell-depleted T cells, or T cells were the source of the cDNA or gDNA that made up the material.

Original data processing: Cell counts per sample came from amplifying reference gene primers. Produced via immunoSEQ multiplex PCR; TCRdb's table is partial and in-frame only. The DNA gave D and trimming, while V, J and clone size come from that table. Among about 190,000 clones listed, 70% to 90% were seen once. The TCR originated in a man aged 25-45 years with acute or convalescent COVID-19. Specimen: peripheral blood. This sequence joins TRBV28 and TRBJ1-1, with 7 bases aligning to TRBD1. Here the CDR3 reads CASRRKQGLGTEAFF. The CDR3 DNA is TGTGCCAGCAGAAGGAAACAGGGGTTGGGCACTGAAGCTTTCTTT.